These 10 T cell receptor beta chains share one sample of origin, sequenced in a study of blood T cells in healthy people across ages (dated by TCRdb to between 2014 and 2017). Receptor amplification or capture employed 5' RACE. This sample was sequenced with an Illumina HiSeq 2500. A second about 6 to 11 cycle PCR used a sample-barcoded 5' primer and a J-beta primer mix. TCRdb reprocessing: public reads trimmed at Q25 with fastp, clones called with MiXCR, in-frame beta chains kept. Each CDR3 protein appears once, grouped with its most common genes and DNA. The table for this sample lists about 640,000 distinct CDR3 sequences; 58% of them were counted only once. The top ten clones comprise about two fifths of the sample. Sequenced: blood. The receptors originated from a man aged 60 to 75 in good health.

This clonotype was detected only a few times. The chain joins TRBV7-9 to TRBJ1-2, with D tentatively TRBD1 (5 bases). CDR3 size: 15 residues. The V end was cut by 1 base, the J end by 2 bases, with 11 bases between. CDR1 and CDR2 (germline): SEHNR, FQNEAQ (reference sequence). The CDR3 DNA is TGTGCCAGCAGCTTAGAAGTGGGGGAGAACTATGGCTACACCTTC. This gives the protein CASSLEVGENYGYTF.

The chain recombines TRBV6-5 with TRBJ2-3; D gene unclear. The germline V gene has CDR1 MNHEY and CDR2 SVGAGI. This CDR3 has 14 residues. V gave up 2 bases and J gave up 6 bases, with 12 bases separating them. The CDR3 is CASSYIAHGDTQYF. CDR3 nucleotide sequence: TGTGCCAGCAGTTACATCGCGCATGGGGATACGCAGTATTTT.

The chain employs TRBV28 and TRBJ1-5, with D tentatively TRBD1 (6 bases). CDR1 and CDR2 from the germline V gene are MDHEN and SYDVKM. The CDR3 sequence is 15 residues long. The germline V and J ends were trimmed by 5 bases and 6 bases, with 17 bases remaining between them. The CDR3: CASSPQGSISQPQHF. CDR3 nucleotides: TGTGCCAGCAGTCCCCAGGGGTCAATATCTCAGCCCCAGCATTTT.

Only one count was recorded for this clonotype. V and J are TRBV5-6 and TRBJ2-3; 9 bases match TRBD2. The CDR3 has 16 amino acids. V lost 1 base and J lost 5; bases outside the gene matches: 8. CDR1 is SGHDT, CDR2 YYEEEE, per germline. The CDR3 is CASSLFVTSGIDTQYF. DNA for the CDR3: TGTGCCAGCAGCTTGTTTGTGACTAGCGGAATAGATACGCAGTATTTT.

The chain links TRBV19 to TRBJ2-7; tentatively, D is TRBD2 (5 bases). The CDR3 length is 12 residues. In germline, CDR1 is LNHDA, CDR2 SQIVND (reference sequence). V lost 5 bases to trimming and J lost 5 bases, with 10 bases between them. The CDR3 coding sequence is TGTGCCAGTAGTGGAGGACTCCACGAGCAGTACTTC. This encodes CASSGGLHEQYF.

This clonotype was observed a few times. The chain carries TRBV24-1 and TRBJ1-2, with D perhaps matching TRBD1 (5 bases). Per the germline V gene, CDR1 is KGHDR and CDR2 is SFDVKD. V was clipped by 4 bases and J by 2 bases, with 7 bases between them. This CDR3 contains 13 residues. The CDR3 DNA sequence: TGTGCCACCAGTGAGGGGACCAACTATGGCTACACCTTC. It translates to CATSEGTNYGYTF.

The chain has TRBV12-3 or TRBV12-4 and TRBJ2-1, with D possibly matching TRBD1 (6 bases). This CDR3 contains 17 residues. Deletions cut 3 bases from V and 15 bases from J, with 30 bases between. The CDR3 is CASSFFRSQGIIPVPFF. CDR3 DNA sequence: TGTGCCAGCAGTTTTTTTAGGTCGCAGGGGATCATCCCCGTTCCGTTCTTC.

Comment on this clonotype: An end of the junction does not agree with germline; a read error may underlie this. This chain links TRBV20-1 with TRBJ2-1; 12 positions match TRBD2. This CDR3 contains 18 residues. Per the germline V gene, CDR1 is DFQATT and CDR2 is SNEGSKA (reference sequence). In DNA form, the CDR3 reads TGCAGTGCTAGCGAAGGACTAGCGGGGCTATACTCCTACAACGAGCAGTTCTTC. Residues: CSASEGLAGLYSYNEQFF.

This clonotype was observed a handful of times. The chain recombines TRBV2 with TRBJ1-2; maybe TRBD1 (6 bases). V lost 6 bases and J lost 6, with 11 bases in between. Germline-derived CDR1 and CDR2 are SNHLY and FYNNEI. CDR3 length: 12 residues. The CDR3 DNA reads TGTGCCAGCAGGAGACAGGTCCATGGCTACACCTTC. The encoded protein is CASRRQVHGYTF.

The V and J genes are TRBV6-1 and TRBJ2-7, with D unclear. The end of the DNA aligns better with TRBJ2-5, so the J call may be wrong. Germline V gene data show CDR1 as MNHNS and CDR2 as SASEGT. The CDR3 length is 12 residues. This chain's CDR3 is CASEPFGETQYF. The CDR3, as DNA: TGTGCCAGCGAACCCTTTGGGGAGACCCAGTACTTC.